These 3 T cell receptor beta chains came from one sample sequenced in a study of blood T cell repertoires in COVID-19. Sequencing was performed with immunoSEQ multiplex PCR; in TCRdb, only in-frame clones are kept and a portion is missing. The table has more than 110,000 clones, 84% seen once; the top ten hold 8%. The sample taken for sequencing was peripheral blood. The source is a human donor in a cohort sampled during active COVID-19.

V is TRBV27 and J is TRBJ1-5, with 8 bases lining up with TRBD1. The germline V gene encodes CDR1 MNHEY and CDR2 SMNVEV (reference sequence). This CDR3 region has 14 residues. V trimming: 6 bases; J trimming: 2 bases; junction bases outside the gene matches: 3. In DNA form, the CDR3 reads TGTGCCAGCAGAATGACAGGGGGCAATCAGCCCCAGCATTTT. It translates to CASRMTGGNQPQHF.

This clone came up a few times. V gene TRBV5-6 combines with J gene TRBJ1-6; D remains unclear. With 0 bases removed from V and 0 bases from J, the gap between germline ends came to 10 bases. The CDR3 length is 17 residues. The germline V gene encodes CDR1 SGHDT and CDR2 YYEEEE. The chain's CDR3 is CASSLATESSYNSPLHF. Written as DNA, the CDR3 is TGTGCCAGCAGCTTGGCCACAGAGAGCTCCTATAATTCACCCCTCCACTTT.

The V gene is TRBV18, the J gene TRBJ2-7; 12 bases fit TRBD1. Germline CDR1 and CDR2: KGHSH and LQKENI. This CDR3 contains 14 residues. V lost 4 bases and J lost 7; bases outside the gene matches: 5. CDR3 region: CASSLGTGGVEQYF. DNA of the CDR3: TGTGCCAGCTCACTGGGGACAGGGGGCGTAGAGCAGTACTTC.